The present entry profiles one T cell receptor beta chain with its context. The data are from a study of cytomegalovirus exposure and HLA in healthy donors. Germline CDR1 and CDR2: KGHSH and LQKENI. This CDR3 has 12 amino acids. With 5 bases removed from V and 6 bases from J, the gap between germline ends came to 10 bases. The study ran its PCR with 60 Vbeta and 13 Jbeta primers. Libraries were prepared by immunoSEQ multiplex PCR; TCRdb keeps only in-frame clonotypes and omits some of them. The profile shows 100,000 to 150,000 clones, around three quarters of them singletons. This clonotype was obtained from a man aged 40-49 years in good health and CMV-seronegative. The sample consisted of PBMCs. V usage is TRBV18 and J usage is TRBJ1-1; D possibly corresponds to TRBD1 (5 bases). DNA of the CDR3: TGTGCCAGCTCATCCGACAGATCTGAAGCTTTCTTT. This gives the protein CASSSDRSEAFF. The full variable domain, rest sourced from reference TRBV18 and TRBJ1-1, is NAGVMQNPRHLVRRRGQEARLRCSPMKGHSHVYWYRQLPEEGLKFMVYLQKENIIDESGMPKERFSAEFPKEGPSILRIQQVVRGDSAAYFCASSSDRSEAFFGQGTRLTVV.